This record looks at one T cell receptor (beta chain) sequence and its context. The record originates from a study of blood T cell repertoires in COVID-19. On the study more broadly: The United States, Italy and Spain supplied acute and convalescent COVID-19 samples. The cDNA or gDNA used as material had been derived from T cells, B-cell-depleted T cells, or PBMCs.

Per the original data handling: Counts of nucleated cells, estimated from reference gene primer amplification, were obtained. Clones were sequenced by immunoSEQ multiplex PCR, and TCRdb holds only the in-frame ones, with some missing. V and J calls and clone size are those listed in that table; D and trimming were worked out from the DNA. The data show around 94,000 clones, 75% to 95% seen once. The junction had 9 bases not matched to a gene; V was cut back by 4 bases and J by 1 base. This CDR3 comprises 17 residues. Germline CDR1 and CDR2: LGHDT and YNNKEL (reference sequence). The sequencing sample was made of peripheral blood. The gene calls are TRBV3-1 (or the pseudogene TRBV3-2) and TRBJ2-2, with 7 bases that match TRBD2. The sequence derives from a man younger than 30 with acute or convalescent COVID-19. CDR3 in DNA: TGTGCCAGCAGCCCCCTCATCCGGGGGGTGAACACCGGGGAGCTGTTTTTT. Protein sequence: CASSPLIRGVNTGELFF.